This T cell receptor (beta chain) was recovered during a study of human T cells and chemical hapten exposure. Regarding the study as a whole: Donors had alopecia, so their immune response may differ from healthy people's.

TCRdb reprocessed the RACE reads via MiXCR and lists one record per CDR3 protein. Of approximately 92,000 distinct CDR3 sequences in the sample, about an eighth were seen once. Time point given: patch test 2, 6 weeks after DPC sensitization. As to treatment: therapeutic diphenylcyclopropenone sensitization with weekly scalp DPC. This CDR3 comprises 13 residues. V dropped 7 bases and J dropped 1 base, with 10 bases sitting between them. Per germline, CDR1 LNHDA and CDR2 SQIVND (reference sequence). Notes on this clonotype: Its antigen remains unidentified.

Here the sequenced sample was whole blood, taken in connection with sensitization to the hapten diphenylcyclopropenone (DPC). V usage is TRBV19 and J usage is TRBJ1-2; D gene unclear. This clonotype was obtained from a woman aged 35 to 49 with alopecia areata. Some clones in this sample may be carry-over from other donors' samples. In DNA, the CDR3 is TGTGCCAGTACTCCGGGTGGTAACTATGGCTACACCTTC. Protein sequence: CASTPGGNYGYTF.